This TCR beta chain derives from a study of blood T cell repertoires in COVID-19. Only in-frame clones appear in the TCRdb table, and some are missing; sequencing was by immunoSEQ multiplex PCR. This sample yields some 300,000 clones, of which around 89% are seen a single time; around 0.96% belongs to the top ten. This clone was seen just once. Germline CDR1 MNHEY, CDR2 SVGAGI. The CDR3 consists of 12 residues. V lost 2 bases, J lost 5 bases, and 7 bases lay in between. The clonotype comes from a woman between 35 and 50 years old with COVID-19, enrolled during active disease. Material for sequencing was peripheral blood. V is TRBV6-5 and J is TRBJ2-7; D not certain. This CDR3 is CASSYGGNEQYF. CDR3 in DNA: TGTGCCAGCAGTTACGGTGGCAACGAGCAGTACTTC.